The TCR beta chain under discussion was sequenced for a study of T cells in Graves' hyperthyroidism and ophthalmopathy. The source material, RNA transcripts, was used to amplify TCR beta CDR3 regions. An initial round of RT-PCR targeting the TCR CDR3 relied on the HTBI primer set. TCRdb reprocessed the multiplex PCR reads with MiXCR, giving one entry per CDR3 protein. The sample shows approximately 300,000 distinct CDR3 sequences, about 18% of them seen only once. Extraction of PBMCs used roughly 9.6 ml of fresh peripheral blood. This clonotype was seen a few times. This receptor was obtained from a woman aged 60 to 75 with Graves' ophthalmopathy. Sequenced material: blood.

The CDR3 DNA reads as TGTGCCAGCAGCTTGGGACATTATGAAGCTTTCTTT. Translated: CASSLGHYEAFF. The chain is built from TRBV5-6 and TRBJ1-1; the D is unclear. The CDR3 extends over 12 amino acids. Trimming took 0 bases from V and 7 from J, leaving 7 bases between them. In germline, CDR1 is SGHDT, CDR2 YYEEEE.